These T cell receptor beta chains were read from a single sample in a study of blood T cell repertoires in COVID-19. Some clones are missing from TCRdb's copy, which holds only in-frame ones; the method was immunoSEQ multiplex PCR. The sample shows around 300,000 clones, around 90% of them seen only once. The specimen was PBMCs or T cells enriched from blood (not recorded which). The receptors originated from an older woman in a cohort exposed to, infected with or recovered from COVID-19 (not recorded which). Each CDR3 is given with its conserved first and last residue. The D gene is left open where the match is weak. Size values are once, few and many counts, or a class for expanded clones, and some rows have none.

j_call	clone_size	v_call	d_call	cdr3_nt	cdr3_aa
TRBJ1-6	-	TRBV30	TRBD1	TGTGCCTGGATTCCTCTCTCCGGGACAGGGAAGTCACCCCTCCACTTT	CAWIPLSGTGKSPLHF
TRBJ1-4	-	TRBV28	TRBD1	TGTGCCAGCAGCCCAGGGGGCCGGGATGAAAAACTGTTTTTT	CASSPGGRDEKLFF
TRBJ2-5	-	TRBV7-2	TRBD2	TGTGCCAGCAGCCCGATTCGGACTAGCGGGAGCTTGGAGACCCAGTACTTC	CASSPIRTSGSLETQYF
TRBJ2-5	once	TRBV7-3	-	TGTGCCAGCAGCGAGGGAGGAGGAGAGACCCAGTACTTC	CASSEGGGETQYF
TRBJ2-7	-	TRBV3-1/TRBV3-2	TRBD2	TGTGCCAGCAGCCACCTCGGGGAGGGCTACGAGCAGTACTTC	CASSHLGEGYEQYF
TRBJ1-3	-	TRBV11-2	-	TGTGCCAGCAGCTTAATCCCGCCAGGGATCTCTGGAAACACCATATATTTT	CASSLIPPGISGNTIYF
TRBJ1-4	-	TRBV18	-	TGTGCCAGCTCACCGGAACAGGTCTCCAATGGGAAACTGTTTTTT	CASSPEQVSNGKLFF
TRBJ2-2	-	TRBV5-1	TRBD2	TGCGCCAGCAGCCTTGTAGCGGGATTGGTGACCGGGGAGCTGTTTTTT	CASSLVAGLVTGELFF
TRBJ2-1	-	TRBV18	TRBD2	TGTGCCAGCTCACCCTCGGGACTAGCGCTTGCCTCCTACAATGAGCAGTTCTTC	CASSPSGLALASYNEQFF
TRBJ1-5	-	TRBV24-1	TRBD1	TGTGCCACCAGTGATGCTACACAGGGGGCGATGGATCAGCCCCAGCATTTT	CATSDATQGAMDQPQHF
TRBJ2-7	-	TRBV6-5	TRBD1	TGTGCCAGCAACCCGGGACAGGGGCCCTACGAGCAGTACTTC	CASNPGQGPYEQYF
TRBJ1-6	once	TRBV7-8	-	TGTGCCAGCAGTCTCCGTAGGACAGACAATTCACCCCTCCACTTT	CASSLRRTDNSPLHF
TRBJ1-1	-	TRBV15	-	TGTGCCACCAGCAGAGAATTAGGAGGGGCCACTGAAGCTTTCTTT	CATSRELGGATEAFF
TRBJ2-3	once	TRBV18	-	TGTGCCAGCTCACCTGGCGGAGCCGCGGTCACAGATACGCAGTATTTT	CASSPGGAAVTDTQYF
TRBJ2-1	-	TRBV9	TRBD2	TGTGCCAGCAGCGTAGCGGCTAGACTAGCGGGAGCTGAGCAGTTCTTC	CASSVAARLAGAEQFF
TRBJ2-7	-	TRBV2	TRBD1	TGTGCCAGCAGTACTCCCCGGGCGCTTAGGACAGGAGACCTATACGAGCAGTACTTC	CASSTPRALRTGDLYEQYF
TRBJ1-2	once	TRBV28	TRBD1	TGTGCCAGCAGTTTATCCCGCAGGGGGCGCTGGAATGGCTACACCTTC	CASSLSRRGRWNGYTF
TRBJ2-5	-	TRBV7-3	TRBD1	TGTGCCAGCAGCAGCTCAGGACAGGGTGCTAGGGAGACCCAGTACTTC	CASSSSGQGARETQYF
TRBJ2-1	-	TRBV6-2/TRBV6-3	TRBD2	TGTGCCAGCAGTACGACTAGCGGGGCCAAGGAGGGGTTCTTC	CASSTTSGAKEGFF
TRBJ2-3	-	TRBV9	TRBD2	TGTGCCAGCAGCGTAGCTGGTACTAGCGGGATGAAAGATACGCAGTATTTT	CASSVAGTSGMKDTQYF
TRBJ1-1	-	TRBV5-1	TRBD1	TGCGCCAGCAGCGTCCCAGGGGGCTACACTGAAGCTTTCTTT	CASSVPGGYTEAFF
TRBJ1-2	once	TRBV3-1/TRBV3-2	-	TGTGCCAGCAGTCAAGAGAGCAGGTCAGACGGCTACACCTTC	CASSQESRSDGYTF
TRBJ2-1	-	TRBV6-5	-	TGTGCCAGCGCCCGCGTGGTGGTAGCGTCCAATGAGCAGTTCTTC	CASARVVVASNEQFF
TRBJ2-7	-	TRBV19	-	TGTGCCAGTAGTATTAGAACAGGTAGCCACGAGCAGTACTTC	CASSIRTGSHEQYF
TRBJ1-2	-	TRBV2	-	TGTGCCAGTTCCCAGGGTCGGAATAACTATGGCTACACCTTC	CASSQGRNNYGYTF
TRBJ1-2	-	TRBV19	TRBD1	TGTGCCAGTAGTCCGGGGACAGGGAGATCGTATGGCTACACCTTC	CASSPGTGRSYGYTF
TRBJ2-7	once	TRBV21-1	-	TGTGCCAGCAGCAAAGTAAGCAGGGGGGCGTTTTTGATCTACGAGCAGTACTTC	CASSKVSRGAFLIYEQYF
TRBJ1-6	-	TRBV28	-	TGTGCCAGCAGTTTTAGTCGGGCAGGGAATAATTCACCCCTCCACTTT	CASSFSRAGNNSPLHF
TRBJ1-6	-	TRBV28	-	TGTGCCAGCAGCCTTAGCCTGGCACCCCTCCACTTT	CASSLSLAPLHF
TRBJ2-3	once	TRBV5-1	TRBD2	TGCGCCAGCAGCAGGGGACTAGCGGCTAGCACAGATACGCAGTATTTT	CASSRGLAASTDTQYF
TRBJ2-2	-	TRBV11-2	-	TGTGCCAGCAGCTTGGCTTTTGGACACCCCCACGACACCGGGGAGCTGTTTTTT	CASSLAFGHPHDTGELFF
TRBJ1-2	-	TRBV3-1/TRBV3-2	-	TGTGCCAGCAGCCAAGGAGGGCGAGGTGGCTACACCTTC	CASSQGGRGGYTF
TRBJ1-5	-	TRBV28	-	TGTGCCAGCAGTTTACCCCAGAATAGCAATCAGCCCCAGCATTTT	CASSLPQNSNQPQHF
TRBJ2-1	once	TRBV30	TRBD1	TGTGCCTGCGCCCAGGGGGCGTCATACAATGAGCAGTTCTTC	CACAQGASYNEQFF
TRBJ2-5	-	TRBV11-2	-	TGTGCCAGCAGCTTAGAGGGGCGGGAGACCCAGTACTTC	CASSLEGRETQYF
TRBJ1-4	once	TRBV5-6	TRBD1	TGTGCCAGCAGCCTACAGGGGGGATCTGAAAAACTGTTTTTT	CASSLQGGSEKLFF
TRBJ1-6	-	TRBV7-2	-	TGTGCCAGCAGCTTAGCAGGGGGTGTGGGTTCACCCCTCCACTTT	CASSLAGGVGSPLHF
TRBJ2-7	-	TRBV5-1	-	TGCGCCAGCAGCATCATTGGCGGCGGCGAGCAGTACTTC	CASSIIGGGEQYF
TRBJ2-3	-	TRBV5-1	TRBD2	TGTGCCAGCAGCTTAGGACTAGTCAAAGCTCCAGATACGCAGTATTTT	CASSLGLVKAPDTQYF
TRBJ2-4	-	TRBV9	-	TGTGCCAGCGGGAAGGGGGAGTCCAAAAACATTCAGTACTTC	CASGKGESKNIQYF
TRBJ1-5	-	TRBV28	-	TGTGCCAGCAGTTTTGGAGTGGGGGGTCAGCCCCAGCATTTT	CASSFGVGGQPQHF
TRBJ2-7	-	TRBV6-5	TRBD1	TGTGCCAGCACCCGGGACAGGGGTATTAGCGAGCAGTACTTC	CASTRDRGISEQYF
TRBJ1-5	-	TRBV19	TRBD1	TGTGCCTCTACCGGGACAGGGACGGGTCAGCCCCAGCATTTT	CASTGTGTGQPQHF
TRBJ1-3	-	TRBV5-1	TRBD1	TGCGCCAGCAGCGCCGGGACAGCTGGAAACACCATATATTTT	CASSAGTAGNTIYF
TRBJ2-6	-	TRBV10-2	-	TGCGCCAGCAGATCCCTCACGGACAGCGACTCTGGGGCCAACGTCCTGACTTTC	CASRSLTDSDSGANVLTF
TRBJ1-1	-	TRBV28	-	TGTGCCAGCAGTAGAACCCATAGCAGTGTTGAAGCTTTCTTT	CASSRTHSSVEAFF
TRBJ1-1	-	TRBV7-3	TRBD1	TGTGCCAGCAGCTTACGACAGGGGACAAACACTGAAGCTTTCTTT	CASSLRQGTNTEAFF
TRBJ2-1	-	TRBV7-9	TRBD2	TGTGCCAGCAGCGCACTAGCGGGGAGCTCCTACAATGAGCAGTTCTTC	CASSALAGSSYNEQFF
TRBJ1-2	-	TRBV3-1/TRBV3-2	TRBD1	TGTGCCAGCAGCCAAGGGGACAGGGTATTATTCCACTTC	CASSQGDRVLFHF
TRBJ1-3	-	TRBV4-3	-	TGCGCCAGCAGCCAAGATATGACAACACCGGGGGACACCATATATTTT	CASSQDMTTPGDTIYF
TRBJ1-5	-	TRBV6-2/TRBV6-3	TRBD1	TGTGCCAGCAGCCTAGGGGGGCCGGACAGGGATCAGCCCCAGCATTTT	CASSLGGPDRDQPQHF
TRBJ2-7	-	TRBV2	-	TGTGCCAGCAGTGAAATGGCGGGGGCCTTCGAGCAGTACTTC	CASSEMAGAFEQYF
TRBJ2-1	-	TRBV29-1	TRBD2	TGCAGCGTTTTAGCGGGAGCCTACAATGAGCAGTTCTTC	CSVLAGAYNEQFF
TRBJ1-2	-	TRBV7-2	TRBD1	TGTGCCAGCAGCACAACAGTAGACAGGGGGCGGTATGGCTACACCTTC	CASSTTVDRGRYGYTF
TRBJ1-3	-	TRBV11-2	TRBD1	TGTGCCAGCAGCGGAGTAACAGGGGGCGGAAACACCATATATTTT	CASSGVTGGGNTIYF
TRBJ2-7	once	TRBV20-1	-	TGCAGTGCTAGTAGTGGCAGCTACGAGCAGTACTTC	CSASSGSYEQYF
TRBJ2-3	-	TRBV7-6	TRBD1	TGTGCCAGCAGCTCAGCTAGGGACAGGGGCCCTGATACGCAGTATTTT	CASSSARDRGPDTQYF